Described below is a single T cell receptor beta chain sequence and its context. Its antigen is not identified. The sample comes from a study of graft-versus-host responses after intestinal transplantation. Losses at the gene ends were 7 bases for V and 0 bases for J; bases not matched to a gene: 5. Germline assignment: CDR1 SNHLY and CDR2 FYNNEI. The CDR3 totals 16 residues. The method was immunoSEQ multiplex PCR; TCRdb's version includes in-frame clones alone and lacks a portion of them. Among over 90,000 clones, roughly 93% were seen once, and the ten largest hold roughly 1%. The chain employs TRBV2 and TRBJ1-6; 8 bases are a match to TRBD1. Sequenced material: unstimulated CD8+ T cells sorted from spleen or lymph node cells, taken before intestinal transplant. The receptor was derived from a human donor who received an intestinal transplant. The CDR3 is CASKTGGSSYNSPLHF. CDR3 nucleotides: TGTGCCAGCAAAACAGGGGGAAGCTCCTATAATTCACCCCTCCACTTT. Using reference TRBV2 and TRBJ1-6 for the parts outside the CDR3, the full variable domain is EPEVTQTPSHQVTQMGQEVILRCVPISNHLYFYWYRQILGQKVEFLVSFYNNEISEKSEIFDDQFSVERPDGSNFTLKIRSTKLEDSAMYFCASKTGGSSYNSPLHFGNGTRLTVT.